This T cell receptor (beta chain) appears in the sequencing data of a study of blood T cell repertoires in COVID-19. Germline V gives CDR1 SGHAT, CDR2 FQNNGV. The CDR3 consists of 15 residues. The junction had 7 bases not matched to a gene; V was cut back by 1 base and J by 7 bases. Libraries were prepared by immunoSEQ multiplex PCR; TCRdb keeps only in-frame clonotypes and omits some of them. The repertoire has some 150,000 clones, approximately 84% of them found once; the top ten carry about 1%. The sequence was obtained from a man between 35 and 55 years old with acute or convalescent COVID-19. V gene TRBV11-2 combines with J gene TRBJ2-1, with 7 bases matching TRBD2. The sample was peripheral blood. The CDR3 region is CASSLVGGSGNEQFF. DNA of the CDR3: TGTGCCAGCAGCTTAGTGGGGGGGTCTGGGAATGAGCAGTTCTTC.